The 21 T cell receptor beta chains presented below share a single source sample, sequenced in a study of blood T cell repertoires in COVID-19. The table came from immunoSEQ multiplex PCR; TCRdb's copy has only in-frame clones and leaves some out. This table has hundreds of thousands of clones, 90% appearing once. The sample was PBMCs or T cells enriched from blood (not recorded which). These receptor sequences come from a young woman with acute COVID-19.

This clone showed up just once. The CDR3 nucleotides read TGTGCCAGCAGTCCTCCAGAGGGAGGGCCCGGCTATGAGCAGTTCTTC. It specifies CASSPPEGGPGYEQFF. The chain couples TRBV28 to TRBJ2-1, with 7 bases fitting TRBD2. CDR1 is MDHEN, CDR2 SYDVKM, per germline. The J segment lost 8 bases and the V segment lost 5 bases, leaving 15 bases of the junction unmatched. The CDR3 sequence is 16 residues long.

V is TRBV6-6 and J is TRBJ1-5, with D unresolved. The V gene's germline CDR1 is MNHNY and CDR2 SVGAGI (reference sequence). V was pared by 6 bases and J by 3 bases, with 9 bases between. This CDR3 spans 13 amino acids. DNA for the CDR3: TGTGCCAGCAGCACACAGAACAATCAGCCCCAGCATTTT. Protein product: CASSTQNNQPQHF.

This clone appeared a few times. V gene TRBV9 combines with J gene TRBJ2-5, with 8 bases that match TRBD2. The V and J ends lost 4 bases and 5 bases, in that order; junction bases with no gene match: 7. Germline assignment: CDR1 SGDLS and CDR2 YYNGEE. The CDR3 runs to 14 residues. DNA for the CDR3: TGTGCCAGCAGCCGACGCGGGGGGCTGGAGACCCAGTACTTC. This codes for CASSRRGGLETQYF. Full variable domain (missing parts from reference TRBV9 and TRBJ2-5): DSGVTQTPKHLITATGQRVTLRCSPRSGDLSVYWYQQSLDQGLQFLIQYYNGEERAKGNILERFSAQQFPDLHSELNLSSLELGDSALYFCASSRRGGLETQYFGPGTRLLVL.

The V gene is TRBV28, the J gene TRBJ2-7; TRBD2 agrees at 10 bases. J was trimmed by 4 bases and V by 3 bases; bases with no gene match: 6. The CDR3 spans 15 residues. CDR1 is MDHEN, CDR2 SYDVKM, per germline. CDR3 bases: TGTGCCAGCAGTTTTTGGTCTAGCGGGAGTTACGAGCAGTACTTC. Its translation: CASSFWSSGSYEQYF.

The rearrangement links TRBV18 to TRBJ1-1; possibly TRBD1 for D (5 bases). CDR1 is KGHSH and CDR2 is LQKENI in the germline V gene. The CDR3 is made up of 15 amino acids. Trimming took off 0 bases at V and 7 bases at J, with 15 bases between the two ends. The CDR3 nucleotides read TGTGCCAGCTCACCACCGTCCCAGGGAGGTAATGAAGCTTTCTTT. This encodes CASSPPSQGGNEAFF.

The chain joins TRBV29-1 to TRBJ1-2; 10 positions match TRBD1. The CDR3 totals 15 residues. CDR1 and CDR2 (germline): SQVTM, ANQGSEA. Unmatched junction bases numbered 5, after V lost 4 bases and J lost 0 bases. CDR3: CSVVATGGTNYGYTF. Here the CDR3 DNA reads TGCAGCGTTGTCGCGACAGGGGGCACTAACTATGGCTACACCTTC.

This rearrangement joins TRBV7-9 to TRBJ1-1; possible D gene TRBD1, 5 bases. The CDR3 is 15 residues long. The V end was cut by 5 bases, the J end by 5 bases, with 18 bases between. Germline values: CDR1 SEHNR, CDR2 FQNEAQ (reference sequence). CDR3 in amino acids: CASSLPFAGGTEAFF. The DNA of the CDR3 is TGTGCCAGCAGCCTACCCTTTGCGGGGGGTACTGAAGCTTTCTTT.

The V and J genes are TRBV28 and TRBJ2-7; the match to TRBD1 covers 8 bases. CDR3 length: 15 residues. The germline V gene has CDR1 MDHEN and CDR2 SYDVKM. V shed 4 bases and J 3 bases; nucleotides not matched to a gene: 8. CDR3 coding DNA: TGTGCCAGCAGTTACCCAGGGGGCCCCTACTACGAGCAGTACTTC. Translated: CASSYPGGPYYEQYF.

The genes are TRBV5-1 and TRBJ2-5; 14 bases are shared with TRBD2. This CDR3 has 16 residues. Germline lookup yields CDR1 SGHRS and CDR2 YFSETQ. With V trimmed by 3 bases and J by 4 bases, 5 bases remained unmatched. The DNA of the CDR3 is TGCGCCAGCAGCTCCGGGACTAGCGGGGGCGTAGAGACCCAGTACTTC. It is translated as CASSSGTSGGVETQYF. Full variable domain (missing parts from reference TRBV5-1 and TRBJ2-5): KAGVTQTPRYLIKTRGQQVTLSCSPISGHRSVSWYQQTPGQGLQFLFEYFSETQRNKGNFPGRFSGRQFSNSRSEMNVSTLELGDSALYLCASSSGTSGGVETQYFGPGTRLLVL.

The V and J genes are TRBV5-6 and TRBJ1-1, with D perhaps TRBD1 (6 bases). The V end lost 4 bases, the J end lost 4 bases, and 20 bases lay between the germline ends. The CDR3 runs to 16 residues. The germline V gene encodes CDR1 SGHDT and CDR2 YYEEEE. The CDR3 DNA sequence: TGTGCCAGCAGCCGAAGGGACATTGGGGGATTCACTGAAGCTTTCTTT. The encoded protein is CASSRRDIGGFTEAFF.

J is TRBJ1-2 and V is TRBV19; 7 bases are shared with TRBD1. The CDR3 contains 14 residues. CDR1 and CDR2 from the germline V gene are LNHDA and SQIVND (reference sequence). Trimming removed 7 bases from V and 3 bases from J; junction bases left unmatched: 8. CDR3 sequence (DNA): TGTGCCAGTACCCCGACAGGGTGGGACTATGGCTACACCTTC. Its translation: CASTPTGWDYGYTF.

The gene calls are TRBV6-5 and TRBJ2-7, with 7 bases matching TRBD1. Germline CDR1 is MNHEY and CDR2 is SVGAGI. Unmatched junction bases numbered 10, after V lost 8 bases and J lost 3 bases. The length of the CDR3 is 14 residues. This CDR3 reads CASSDRGQLYEQYF. CDR3 nucleotide sequence: TGTGCCAGCTCAGACCGGGGACAGCTCTACGAGCAGTACTTC.

The V gene is TRBV27, the J gene TRBJ2-1, with TRBD2 matching over 10 bases. V lost 6 bases to trimming and J lost 6 bases; unmatched junction nucleotides: 14. This CDR3 contains 17 residues. Germline V gives CDR1 MNHEY, CDR2 SMNVEV (reference sequence). The CDR3 DNA sequence: TGTGCCAGCAGAAAGGCGACTAGCGGGTTCGAAGGCAATGAGCAGTTCTTC. It is translated as CASRKATSGFEGNEQFF.

The rearrangement links TRBV19 to TRBJ2-2; D gene unclear. There are 12 residues in the CDR3. CDR1 and CDR2 (germline): LNHDA, SQIVND (reference sequence). V lost 6 bases and J 5 bases, leaving 7 bases between the germline ends. CDR3 in DNA: TGTGCCAGTAGATCGAGTACCGGGGAGCTGTTTTTT. Translated, it gives CASRSSTGELFF.

This sequence joins TRBV18 and TRBJ1-1, with a tentative D call TRBD1 (6 bases). Per germline, CDR1 KGHSH and CDR2 LQKENI. CDR3 length equals 12 residues. V lost 6 bases and J lost 6, with 11 bases in between. CDR3 protein: CASSGQWSEAFF. The CDR3 coding sequence is TGTGCCAGCTCGGGACAATGGTCTGAAGCTTTCTTT.

The V and J genes are TRBV19 and TRBJ2-1, with TRBD2 matching 8 bases. The V gene's germline CDR1 is LNHDA and CDR2 SQIVND (reference sequence). With 10 bases clipped from V and 9 bases from J, the junction kept 11 bases outside the gene matches. This CDR3 has 13 amino acids. CDR3 coding DNA: TGTGCCATAAGCCCGGGGGGGATTGCTGAGCAGTTCTTC. Translated, it gives CAISPGGIAEQFF.

The chain recombines TRBV5-1 with TRBJ1-2; no firm D call. V dropped 0 bases and J dropped 3 bases, with 6 bases sitting between them. The CDR3 contains 13 residues. Germline CDR1 reads SGHRS; CDR2 reads YFSETQ. CDR3 coding DNA: TGCGCCAGCAGCTTGGCCAGTGACTATGGCTACACCTTC. It translates to CASSLASDYGYTF. Filled out from reference TRBV5-1 and TRBJ1-2, the complete variable domain reads KAGVTQTPRYLIKTRGQQVTLSCSPISGHRSVSWYQQTPGQGLQFLFEYFSETQRNKGNFPGRFSGRQFSNSRSEMNVSTLELGDSALYLCASSLASDYGYTFGSGTRLTVV.

J is TRBJ2-1 and V is TRBV28; 11 nucleotides match TRBD2. The CDR3 sequence is 19 residues long. V was pared by 4 bases and J by 4 bases, with 15 bases of the junction left unmatched. Germline V CDR1 and CDR2: MDHEN, SYDVKM. The DNA of the CDR3 is TGTGCCAGCAGTTCGCCCCGGCTACTAGCGGGGGACCATTACAATGAGCAGTTCTTC. Encoded protein: CASSSPRLLAGDHYNEQFF.

This clone was counted a single time. This chain uses TRBV7-9 with TRBJ1-1; 10 positions match TRBD1. The CDR3 runs 16 residues. The V segment lost 3 bases and the J segment 1 base; nucleotides outside the gene matches: 5. Germline V lookup: CDR1 SEHNR, CDR2 FQNEAQ (reference sequence). CDR3: CASSLGTGVRNTEAFF. The CDR3 DNA reads TGTGCCAGCAGCTTGGGGACAGGGGTGAGGAACACTGAAGCTTTCTTT.

The rearrangement joins TRBV9 to TRBJ1-2; D gene uncertain. This CDR3 comprises 13 residues. V lost 4 bases, J lost 0 bases, and 7 bases lay in between. Germline CDR1 is SGDLS and CDR2 is YYNGEE. CDR3: CASSQTSNYGYTF. For the CDR3, the DNA is TGTGCCAGCAGCCAGACATCTAACTATGGCTACACCTTC.

The chain combines TRBV9 with TRBJ2-7; 8 nucleotides match TRBD2. Germline CDR1 and CDR2: SGDLS and YYNGEE. The CDR3 runs 16 residues. Germline trimming cut 0 bases from V and 6 bases from J; bases unmatched to any gene: 11. This CDR3 reads CASSVATTSVLSEQYF. The CDR3 DNA sequence: TGTGCCAGCAGCGTAGCTACGACTAGCGTGTTGTCCGAGCAGTACTTC.